Listed here are 8 T cell receptor beta chains from one sample, sequenced in a study of T cell responses to AZD1222 COVID-19 vaccine. The method was immunoSEQ multiplex PCR; TCRdb's version includes in-frame clones alone and lacks a portion of them. The sample shows about 120,000 clones, about 89% of them seen only once. This specimen was peripheral blood, taken on day 0 of MenACWY control vaccination. All receptors derive from an adult in good health.

This CDR3 reads CAWTQGGWETQYF. As DNA, the CDR3 is TGTGCCTGGACTCAGGGGGGGTGGGAGACCCAGTACTTC. This chain links TRBV30 with TRBJ2-5, with D tentatively TRBD1 or TRBD2 (7 bases each). This CDR3 has 13 residues. Trimming left V 4 bases short and J 5 bases short, with 14 bases between. CDR1 is GTSNPN, CDR2 SVGIG, per germline (reference sequence).

This CDR3 reads CASSLVGLSGNTGELFF. The CDR3 DNA reads as TGTGCCAGCAGCTTGGTGGGTTTGTCAGGGAACACCGGGGAGCTGTTTTTT. The rearrangement joins TRBV5-6 to TRBJ2-2; D is unclear. Germline CDR1 SGHDT, CDR2 YYEEEE. V lost 0 bases and J 1 base, leaving 13 bases between the germline ends. This CDR3 region has 17 residues.

The chain carries TRBV7-6 and TRBJ1-1; D ambiguous. The V end was cut by 5 bases, the J end by 3 bases, with 1 base between. This CDR3 contains 10 residues. Germline V gene data show CDR1 as SGHVS and CDR2 as FNYEAQ. The DNA for the CDR3 is TGTGCCAGCAGCGACACTGAAGCTTTCTTT. Residues: CASSDTEAFF.

This rearrangement joins TRBV30 to TRBJ1-2; TRBD1 agrees at 8 bases. CDR3 size: 16 residues. The germline CDR1 and CDR2 sequences are GTSNPN and SVGIG (reference sequence). Trimming cost V 1 base and J 1 base; bases outside gene matches: 8. CDR3 in amino acids: CAWSGTDRGLNYGYTF. Here the CDR3 DNA reads TGTGCCTGGAGTGGGACAGACAGGGGCCTTAACTATGGCTACACCTTC.

The gene calls are TRBV27 and TRBJ1-1, with D unresolved. V lost 2 bases to trimming and J lost 3 bases, with 7 bases between them. Germline lookup yields CDR1 MNHEY and CDR2 SMNVEV (reference sequence). The CDR3 spans 13 residues. Here the CDR3 DNA reads TGTGCCAGCAGTTTACAGGAGCACACTGAAGCTTTCTTT. It yields the protein CASSLQEHTEAFF.

This sequence joins TRBV3-1 (or the pseudogene TRBV3-2) and TRBJ1-6; D ambiguous. V was cut by 0 bases and J by 5 bases, with 23 bases left in between. The length of the CDR3 is 20 residues. Germline assignment: CDR1 LGHDT and CDR2 YNNKEL (reference sequence). CDR3 amino acids: CASSQDLWPQPPTHNSPLHF. CDR3 coding DNA: TGTGCCAGCAGCCAAGATTTATGGCCTCAGCCCCCAACGCATAATTCACCCCTCCACTTT.

This clone showed up just a few times. The chain joins TRBV6-2 or TRBV6-3 to TRBJ2-1; 9 bases agree with TRBD2. Looked up from germline, CDR1 is MNHEY and CDR2 is SVGEGT. Trimming cost V 6 bases and J 2 bases; bases outside gene matches: 8. The CDR3 extends over 16 amino acids. DNA for the CDR3: TGTGCCAGCAGCCACCGGACTAGCGAACCCTACAATGAGCAGTTCTTC. Translation: CASSHRTSEPYNEQFF.

The gene calls are TRBV5-5 and TRBJ1-4; 7 nucleotides align to TRBD1. Trimming removed 4 bases from V and 2 bases from J; junction bases left unmatched: 5. This CDR3 contains 15 residues. Germline CDR1 reads SGHKS; CDR2 reads YYEKEE (reference sequence). CDR3 sequence: CASSPTGDTNEKLFF. The DNA of the CDR3 is TGTGCCAGCAGCCCCACAGGGGACACTAATGAAAAACTGTTTTTT.